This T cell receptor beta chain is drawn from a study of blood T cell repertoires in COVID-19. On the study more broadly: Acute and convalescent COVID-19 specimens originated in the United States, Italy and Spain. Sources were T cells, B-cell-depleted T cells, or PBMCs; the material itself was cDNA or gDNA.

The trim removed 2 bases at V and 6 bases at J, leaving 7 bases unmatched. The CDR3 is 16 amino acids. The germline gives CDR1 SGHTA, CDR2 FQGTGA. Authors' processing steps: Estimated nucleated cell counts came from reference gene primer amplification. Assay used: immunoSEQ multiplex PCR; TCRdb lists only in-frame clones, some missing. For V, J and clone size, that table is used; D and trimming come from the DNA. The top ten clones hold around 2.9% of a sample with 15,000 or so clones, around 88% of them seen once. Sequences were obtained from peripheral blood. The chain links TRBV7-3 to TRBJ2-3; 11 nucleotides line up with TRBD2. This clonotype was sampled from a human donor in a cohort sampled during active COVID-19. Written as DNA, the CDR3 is TGTGCCAGCAGCTTAGGGCTAGCGGGAGGATTCGATACGCAGTATTTT. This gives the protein CASSLGLAGGFDTQYF.